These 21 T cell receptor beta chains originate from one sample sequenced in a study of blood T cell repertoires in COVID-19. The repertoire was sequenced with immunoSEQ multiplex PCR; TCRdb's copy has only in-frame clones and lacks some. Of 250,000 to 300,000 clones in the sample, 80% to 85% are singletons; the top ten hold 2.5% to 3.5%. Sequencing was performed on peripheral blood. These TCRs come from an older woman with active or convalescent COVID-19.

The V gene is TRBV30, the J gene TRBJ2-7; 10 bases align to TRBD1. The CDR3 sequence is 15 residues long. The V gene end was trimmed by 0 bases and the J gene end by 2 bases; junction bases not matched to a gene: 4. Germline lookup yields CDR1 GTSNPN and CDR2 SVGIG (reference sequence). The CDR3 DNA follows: TGTGCCTGGAGTGTTCCGGGACAGGGGACCTACGAGCAGTACTTC. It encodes CAWSVPGQGTYEQYF. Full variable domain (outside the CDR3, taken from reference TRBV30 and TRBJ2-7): SQTIHQWPATLVQPVGSPLSLECTVEGTSNPNLYWYRQAAGRGLQLLFYSVGIGQISSEVPQNLSASRPQDRQFILSSKKLLLSDSGFYLCAWSVPGQGTYEQYFGPGTRLTVT.

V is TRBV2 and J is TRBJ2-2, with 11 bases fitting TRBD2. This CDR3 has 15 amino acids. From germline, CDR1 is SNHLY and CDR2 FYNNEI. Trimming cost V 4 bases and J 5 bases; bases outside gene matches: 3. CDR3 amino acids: CASSGLAGGTGELFF. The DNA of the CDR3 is TGTGCCAGCAGTGGGCTAGCGGGGGGAACCGGGGAGCTGTTTTTT.

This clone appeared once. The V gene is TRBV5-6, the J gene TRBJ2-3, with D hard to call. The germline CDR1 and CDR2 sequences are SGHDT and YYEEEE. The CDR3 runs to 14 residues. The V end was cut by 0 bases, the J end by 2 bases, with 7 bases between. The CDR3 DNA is TGTGCCAGCAGCTTGGTCCCGTCCACAGATACGCAGTATTTT. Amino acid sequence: CASSLVPSTDTQYF.

The CDR3 DNA reads TGTGCCAGCAGCTTACAGAATGCCGGGGAGCTGTTTTTT. This encodes CASSLQNAGELFF. The chain joins TRBV7-2 to TRBJ2-2, with unresolved D. The germline CDR1 and CDR2 sequences are SGHTA and FQGNSA. This CDR3 is 13 amino acids long. The V end was cut by 2 bases, the J end by 6 bases, with 7 bases between.

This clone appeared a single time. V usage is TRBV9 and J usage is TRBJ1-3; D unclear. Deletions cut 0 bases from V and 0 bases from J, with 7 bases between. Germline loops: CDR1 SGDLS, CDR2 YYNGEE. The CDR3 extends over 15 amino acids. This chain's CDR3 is CASSVGGSSGNTIYF. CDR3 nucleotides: TGTGCCAGCAGCGTAGGAGGCTCCTCTGGAAACACCATATATTTT.

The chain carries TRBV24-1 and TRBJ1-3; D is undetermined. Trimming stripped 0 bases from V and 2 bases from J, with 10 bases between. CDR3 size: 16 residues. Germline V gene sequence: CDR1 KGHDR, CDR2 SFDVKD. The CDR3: CATSDLGRPPGNTIYF. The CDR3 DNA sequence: TGTGCCACCAGTGATTTGGGGAGGCCACCTGGAAACACCATATATTTT.

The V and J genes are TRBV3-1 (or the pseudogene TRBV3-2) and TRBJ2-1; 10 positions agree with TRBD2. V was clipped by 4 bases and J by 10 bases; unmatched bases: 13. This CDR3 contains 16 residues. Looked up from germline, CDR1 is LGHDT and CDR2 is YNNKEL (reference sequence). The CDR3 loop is CASSPQALAGVWEQFF. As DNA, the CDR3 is TGTGCCAGCAGCCCCCAGGCCCTAGCGGGGGTTTGGGAGCAGTTCTTC.

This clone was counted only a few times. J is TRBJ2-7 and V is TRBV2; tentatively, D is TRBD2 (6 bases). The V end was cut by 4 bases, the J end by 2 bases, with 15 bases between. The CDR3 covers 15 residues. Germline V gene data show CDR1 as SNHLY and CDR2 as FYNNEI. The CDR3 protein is CASSGVGGSTYEQYF. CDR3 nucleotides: TGTGCCAGCAGTGGGGTGGGGGGTAGCACCTACGAGCAGTACTTC.

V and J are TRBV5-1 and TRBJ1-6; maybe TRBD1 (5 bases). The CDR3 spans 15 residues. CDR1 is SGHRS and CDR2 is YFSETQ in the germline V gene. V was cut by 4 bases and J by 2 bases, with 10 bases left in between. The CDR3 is CASSPWTPYNSPLHF. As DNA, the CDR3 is TGCGCCAGCAGCCCTTGGACACCCTATAATTCACCCCTCCACTTT.

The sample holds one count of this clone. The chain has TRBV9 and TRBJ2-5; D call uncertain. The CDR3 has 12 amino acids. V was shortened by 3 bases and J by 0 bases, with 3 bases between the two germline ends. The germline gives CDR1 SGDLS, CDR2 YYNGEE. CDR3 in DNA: TGTGCCAGCAGCGCGTACCAAGAGACCCAGTACTTC. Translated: CASSAYQETQYF.

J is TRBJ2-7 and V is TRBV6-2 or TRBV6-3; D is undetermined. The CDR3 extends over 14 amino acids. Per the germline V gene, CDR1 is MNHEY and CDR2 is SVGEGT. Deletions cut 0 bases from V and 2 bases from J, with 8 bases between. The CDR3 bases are TGTGCCAGCAGTTACTCTGACCTAGCCTACGAGCAGTACTTC. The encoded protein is CASSYSDLAYEQYF.

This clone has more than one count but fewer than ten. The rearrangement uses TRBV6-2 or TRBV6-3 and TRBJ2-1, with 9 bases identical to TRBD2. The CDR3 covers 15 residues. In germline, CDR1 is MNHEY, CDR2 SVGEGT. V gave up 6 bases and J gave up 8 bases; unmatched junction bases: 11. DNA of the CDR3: TGTGCCAGCAGCATCGCGGGGGGGCCTCGGTATGAGCAGTTCTTC. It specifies CASSIAGGPRYEQFF.

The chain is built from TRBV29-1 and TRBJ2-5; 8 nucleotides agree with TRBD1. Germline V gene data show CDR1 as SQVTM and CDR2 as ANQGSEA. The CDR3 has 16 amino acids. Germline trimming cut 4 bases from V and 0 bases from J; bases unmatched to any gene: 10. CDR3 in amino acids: CSVARSGTGHQETQYF. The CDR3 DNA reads TGCAGCGTTGCCCGGTCCGGGACAGGACACCAAGAGACCCAGTACTTC.

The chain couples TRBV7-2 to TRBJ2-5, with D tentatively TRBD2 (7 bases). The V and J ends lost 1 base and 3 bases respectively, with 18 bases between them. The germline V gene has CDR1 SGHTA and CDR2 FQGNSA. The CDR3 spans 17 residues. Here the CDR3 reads CASSLVGRGALKETQYF. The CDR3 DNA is TGTGCCAGCAGCTTAGTTGGTCGGGGGGCTTTGAAAGAGACCCAGTACTTC.

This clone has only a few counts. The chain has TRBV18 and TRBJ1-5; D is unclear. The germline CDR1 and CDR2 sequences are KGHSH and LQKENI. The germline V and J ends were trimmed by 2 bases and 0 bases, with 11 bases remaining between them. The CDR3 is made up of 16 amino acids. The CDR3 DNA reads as TGTGCCAGCTCACCAATCCAAAGCATTAGCAATCAGCCCCAGCATTTT. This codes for CASSPIQSISNQPQHF.

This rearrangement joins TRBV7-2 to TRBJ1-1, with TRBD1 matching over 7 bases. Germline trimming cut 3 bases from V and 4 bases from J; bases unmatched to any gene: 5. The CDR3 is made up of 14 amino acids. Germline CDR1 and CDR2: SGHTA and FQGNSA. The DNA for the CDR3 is TGTGCCAGCAGCTTCGCCCCAGGGGGCACTGAAGCTTTCTTT. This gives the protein CASSFAPGGTEAFF.

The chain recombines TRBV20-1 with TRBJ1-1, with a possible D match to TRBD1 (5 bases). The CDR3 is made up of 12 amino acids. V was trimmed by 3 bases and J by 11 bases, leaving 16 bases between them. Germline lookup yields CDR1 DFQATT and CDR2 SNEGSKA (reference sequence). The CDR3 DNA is TGCAGTGCTAGTAGAATGACAGTTGGTGCTTTCTTT. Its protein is CSASRMTVGAFF.

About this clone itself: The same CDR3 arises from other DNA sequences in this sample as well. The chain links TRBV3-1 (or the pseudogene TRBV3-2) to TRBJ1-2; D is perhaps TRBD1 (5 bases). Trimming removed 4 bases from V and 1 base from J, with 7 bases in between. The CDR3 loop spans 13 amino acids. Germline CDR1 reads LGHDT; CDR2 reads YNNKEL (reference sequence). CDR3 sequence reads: CASSPDSNYGYTF. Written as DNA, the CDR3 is TGTGCCAGCAGCCCAGACAGTAACTATGGCTACACCTTC.

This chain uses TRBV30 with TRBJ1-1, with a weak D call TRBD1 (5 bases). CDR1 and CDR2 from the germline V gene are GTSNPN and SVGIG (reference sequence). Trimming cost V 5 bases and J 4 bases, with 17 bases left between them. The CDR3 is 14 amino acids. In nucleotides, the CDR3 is TGTGCCTGGGGTAAAGGGGCCGGTGCCACTGAAGCTTTCTTT. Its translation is CAWGKGAGATEAFF.

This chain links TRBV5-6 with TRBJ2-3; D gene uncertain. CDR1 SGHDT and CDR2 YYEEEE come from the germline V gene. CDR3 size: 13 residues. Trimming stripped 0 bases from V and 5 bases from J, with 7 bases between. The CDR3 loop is CASSLALLDTQYF. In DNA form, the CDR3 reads TGTGCCAGCAGCTTGGCCCTTTTAGATACGCAGTATTTT.

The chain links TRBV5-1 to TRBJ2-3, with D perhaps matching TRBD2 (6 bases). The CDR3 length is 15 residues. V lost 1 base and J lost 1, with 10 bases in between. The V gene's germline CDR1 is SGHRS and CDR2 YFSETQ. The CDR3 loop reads CASSLPSGGTDTQYF. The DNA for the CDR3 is TGCGCCAGCAGCTTGCCGTCGGGGGGCACAGATACGCAGTATTTT.